This T cell receptor beta chain originates from a study of response to subunit inactivated influenza vaccine. TCRdb processed the RT-PCR reads anew with MiXCR; each CDR3 protein has one entry. The data contain some 540,000 distinct CDR3 sequences, under 30% of them seen just once; the ten biggest clones take up 2.8%. The germline V gene has CDR1 SGHDN and CDR2 FVKESK. The CDR3 is 12 residues long. Trimming removed 4 bases from V and 11 bases from J, with 14 bases in between. In this sample, this clonotype turned up a few times. This sample also appeared in a second study, on T cells expressing NK-cell markers. That paper states: What made the TCR beta cDNA was 5'RACE template switching with UMIs. Underlying the TCR beta repertoires were sorted CD3+CD56+NKG2C+, CD3+CD56+NKG2C- and CD3+CD56-NKG2C+ T cells. In the group of eight sequenced donors, seven were HCMV-seropositive and one was seronegative.

Sequencing used CD4+ T cells sorted from PBMCs, obtained about 13 days after vaccination. V and J are TRBV14 and TRBJ1-1, with D unclear. This TCR derives from a man in his fifties who received an inactivated influenza vaccine. CDR3 nucleotides: TGTGCCAGCAGCCCAGAGGTAGGGAGGGCTTTCTTT. Amino acids: CASSPEVGRAFF.